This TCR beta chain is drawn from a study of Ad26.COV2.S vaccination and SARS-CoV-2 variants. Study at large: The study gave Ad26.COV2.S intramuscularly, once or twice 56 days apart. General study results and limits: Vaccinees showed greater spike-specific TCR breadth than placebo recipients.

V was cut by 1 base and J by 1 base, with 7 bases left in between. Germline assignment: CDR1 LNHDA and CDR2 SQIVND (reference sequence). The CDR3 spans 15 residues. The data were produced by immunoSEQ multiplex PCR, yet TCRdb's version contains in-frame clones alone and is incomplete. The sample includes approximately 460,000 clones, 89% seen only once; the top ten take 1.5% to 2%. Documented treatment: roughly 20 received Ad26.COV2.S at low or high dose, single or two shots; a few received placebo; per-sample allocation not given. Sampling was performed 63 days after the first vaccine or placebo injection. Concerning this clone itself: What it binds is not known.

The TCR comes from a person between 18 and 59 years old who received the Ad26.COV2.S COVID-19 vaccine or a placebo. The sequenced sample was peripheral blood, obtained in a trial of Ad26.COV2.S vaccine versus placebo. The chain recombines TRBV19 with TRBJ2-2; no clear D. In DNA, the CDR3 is TGTGCCAGTAGTATAGGACCAGAGAACACCGGGGAGCTGTTTTTT. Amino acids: CASSIGPENTGELFF.